The rows below give T cell receptor beta chains drawn from one sample of a study of cytomegalovirus exposure and HLA in healthy donors. The protocol was immunoSEQ multiplex PCR, while the TCRdb copy is restricted to in-frame clones and leaves out a portion. Among a few hundred thousand clones listed, 90% were seen once. The sample consisted of PBMCs. These TCRs come from a woman aged 18-29 years in good health and CMV-seronegative. Both conserved end residues are part of each CDR3. Each record gives: CDR3 DNA, CDR3 protein, V gene, clone size, D gene, J gene. D genes are given only for firm matches. Some rows mark clone size as missing; the rest say once, few, many or name a class of expanded clone.

cdr3_nt: TGTGCCAGCAGCTTCGGTAGGGGGGAGCAGTACTTC; cdr3_aa: CASSFGRGEQYF; v_call: TRBV27; clone_size: few; d_call: NA; j_call: TRBJ2-7
cdr3_nt: TGTGCCAGCACAGGGGTTACAGTGTGGGCCGGGGAGCTGTTTTTT; cdr3_aa: CASTGVTVWAGELFF; v_call: TRBV28; clone_size: NA; d_call: NA; j_call: TRBJ2-2
cdr3_nt: TGCGCCAGCAGTGAGGGAGGGGCTGATGAAAAACTGTTTTTT; cdr3_aa: CASSEGGADEKLFF; v_call: TRBV10-1; clone_size: NA; d_call: NA; j_call: TRBJ1-4
cdr3_nt: TGTGCCAGTACTACGGGACTAGCGGTTCCGGGAACCGGGGAGCTGTTTTTT; cdr3_aa: CASTTGLAVPGTGELFF; v_call: TRBV19; clone_size: NA; d_call: TRBD2; j_call: TRBJ2-2
cdr3_nt: TGTGCCAGCAGTGAAACAGGGGGCCGTAATTCACCCCTCCACTTT; cdr3_aa: CASSETGGRNSPLHF; v_call: TRBV25-1; clone_size: NA; d_call: TRBD1; j_call: TRBJ1-6
cdr3_nt: TGTGCCAGCAGTGAATGGTTCGTTGGGGGGGGCTATGGCTACACCTTC; cdr3_aa: CASSEWFVGGGYGYTF; v_call: TRBV6-1; clone_size: NA; d_call: NA; j_call: TRBJ1-2
cdr3_nt: TGTGCCAGCAGCCAAGACATAGCGGGGCCCCAGCATTTT; cdr3_aa: CASSQDIAGPQHF; v_call: TRBV14; clone_size: NA; d_call: NA; j_call: TRBJ1-5
cdr3_nt: TGCGCCAGCAGCCTGGGACAGGCAAATCAGCCCCAGCATTTT; cdr3_aa: CASSLGQANQPQHF; v_call: TRBV5-1; clone_size: once; d_call: TRBD1; j_call: TRBJ1-5
cdr3_nt: TGTGCCAGCAGCCAAAGGATAGGGAGAGACGAGCAGTACTTC; cdr3_aa: CASSQRIGRDEQYF; v_call: TRBV7-9; clone_size: NA; d_call: NA; j_call: TRBJ2-7
cdr3_nt: TGCGCCAGCAGCTTGGAGCTCGCCGTCGGGGTGAACACTGAAGCTTTCTTT; cdr3_aa: CASSLELAVGVNTEAFF; v_call: TRBV5-1; clone_size: NA; d_call: NA; j_call: TRBJ1-1
cdr3_nt: TGTGCCAGCTCACCCCCCTTGGGACTAGCGGGGTCTAGCTCCTACAATGAGCAGTTCTTC; cdr3_aa: CASSPPLGLAGSSSYNEQFF; v_call: TRBV18; clone_size: NA; d_call: TRBD2; j_call: TRBJ2-1
cdr3_nt: TGTGCCAGCAGCGGTACGGGGGACCTACAAGAGACCCAGTACTTC; cdr3_aa: CASSGTGDLQETQYF; v_call: TRBV7-9; clone_size: NA; d_call: NA; j_call: TRBJ2-5
cdr3_nt: TGTGCCAGCAGTCGCTATCTAGCGGAGAGCCTAGATACGCAGTATTTT; cdr3_aa: CASSRYLAESLDTQYF; v_call: TRBV27; clone_size: NA; d_call: TRBD2; j_call: TRBJ2-3
cdr3_nt: TGTGCCAGCAGCGGGGGGGTAACTAGCACAGATACGCAGTATTTT; cdr3_aa: CASSGGVTSTDTQYF; v_call: TRBV2; clone_size: NA; d_call: TRBD2; j_call: TRBJ2-3
cdr3_nt: TGTGCCAGCAGCTCAGGGGTCGAGCAGTACTTC; cdr3_aa: CASSSGVEQYF; v_call: TRBV11-2; clone_size: NA; d_call: NA; j_call: TRBJ2-7
cdr3_nt: TGTGCCAGCAGTGAATCGGTAAGTGGCACCGGGGAGCTGTTTTTT; cdr3_aa: CASSESVSGTGELFF; v_call: TRBV25-1; clone_size: once; d_call: NA; j_call: TRBJ2-2
cdr3_nt: TGTGCCAGCAGTTTGGTCCCAGGGGGCAATCAGCCCCAGCATTTT; cdr3_aa: CASSLVPGGNQPQHF; v_call: TRBV28; clone_size: NA; d_call: NA; j_call: TRBJ1-5
cdr3_nt: TGTGCCAGCAGCCGCCGTTGGGGGGGCCAACTGAATGGCTACACCTTC; cdr3_aa: CASSRRWGGQLNGYTF; v_call: TRBV21-1; clone_size: NA; d_call: NA; j_call: TRBJ1-2
cdr3_nt: TGTGCCAGCAGCTTGGCTGGACAGGACTTCGGCTATGGCTACACCTTC; cdr3_aa: CASSLAGQDFGYGYTF; v_call: TRBV5-6; clone_size: NA; d_call: TRBD1; j_call: TRBJ1-2
cdr3_nt: TGTGCCAGCAGCTTAAATCGGGAGACCCAGTACTTC; cdr3_aa: CASSLNRETQYF; v_call: TRBV11-2; clone_size: once; d_call: NA; j_call: TRBJ2-5
cdr3_nt: TGTGCCAGCAGCGTAGAGGGACTAGCGGGGGCTGAGCAGTTCTTC; cdr3_aa: CASSVEGLAGAEQFF; v_call: TRBV9; clone_size: NA; d_call: TRBD2; j_call: TRBJ2-1
cdr3_nt: TGTGCCATCAGTGATGTAGCAGGGAGCACAGATACGCAGTATTTT; cdr3_aa: CAISDVAGSTDTQYF; v_call: TRBV10-3; clone_size: NA; d_call: NA; j_call: TRBJ2-3
cdr3_nt: TGTGCCAGCAGTGAAACTAGCGGGGGGGCCTCTGATACGCAGTATTTT; cdr3_aa: CASSETSGGASDTQYF; v_call: TRBV2; clone_size: NA; d_call: TRBD2; j_call: TRBJ2-3
cdr3_nt: TGTGCCACCGGCCGGGACAGGGGGCATGGTGAGCAGTTCTTC; cdr3_aa: CATGRDRGHGEQFF; v_call: TRBV15; clone_size: NA; d_call: TRBD1; j_call: TRBJ2-1
cdr3_nt: TGTGCCAGCAGCCCGATGACAGAGGCAAATTCACCCCTCCACTTT; cdr3_aa: CASSPMTEANSPLHF; v_call: TRBV5-4; clone_size: once; d_call: NA; j_call: TRBJ1-6
cdr3_nt: TGTGCCAGCAGTCCCCAGGGGGCCTATGGCTACACCTTC; cdr3_aa: CASSPQGAYGYTF; v_call: TRBV28; clone_size: NA; d_call: TRBD1; j_call: TRBJ1-2
cdr3_nt: TGTGCCAGCAGCCGATCCTCCTTAGTGGACGAGCAGTACTTC; cdr3_aa: CASSRSSLVDEQYF; v_call: TRBV27; clone_size: NA; d_call: NA; j_call: TRBJ2-7
cdr3_nt: TGTGCCAGCACCTACCTAGCGGGGGACAATGAGCAGTTCTTC; cdr3_aa: CASTYLAGDNEQFF; v_call: TRBV6-5; clone_size: NA; d_call: TRBD2; j_call: TRBJ2-1
cdr3_nt: TGTGCCAGCAGTACGAACACAGGGGCATATGGCTACACCTTC; cdr3_aa: CASSTNTGAYGYTF; v_call: TRBV6-5; clone_size: NA; d_call: TRBD1; j_call: TRBJ1-2
cdr3_nt: TGTGCCACATCGGATGGACTAGCGGGGGGCTTCGATGGCGAGCAGTACTTC; cdr3_aa: CATSDGLAGGFDGEQYF; v_call: TRBV25-1; clone_size: NA; d_call: TRBD2; j_call: TRBJ2-7
cdr3_nt: TGTGCCAGCAGCTCCAACAGGGAGATGTGGACTTCACCCCTCCACTTT; cdr3_aa: CASSSNREMWTSPLHF; v_call: TRBV5-4; clone_size: NA; d_call: NA; j_call: TRBJ1-6
cdr3_nt: TGTGCCAGCAGTGAAGCATCGATAGGGAGCCACGAGCAGTACTTC; cdr3_aa: CASSEASIGSHEQYF; v_call: TRBV6-1; clone_size: NA; d_call: NA; j_call: TRBJ2-7
cdr3_nt: TGTGCCAGCTCAACCCGGGACAACTCCTACGAGCAGTACTTC; cdr3_aa: CASSTRDNSYEQYF; v_call: TRBV18; clone_size: NA; d_call: NA; j_call: TRBJ2-7
cdr3_nt: TGCGCCAGCAGACCCCCCGGGACAGGGGATAGCAATGAGCAGTTCTTC; cdr3_aa: CASRPPGTGDSNEQFF; v_call: TRBV5-1; clone_size: NA; d_call: TRBD1; j_call: TRBJ2-1
cdr3_nt: TGTGCCAGCAGCTTCGGGGTCCCCTACGAGCAGTACTTC; cdr3_aa: CASSFGVPYEQYF; v_call: TRBV5-5; clone_size: NA; d_call: NA; j_call: TRBJ2-7
cdr3_nt: TGTGCCAGCACCGGACAGGGGAGCTATGGCTACACCTTC; cdr3_aa: CASTGQGSYGYTF; v_call: TRBV7-9; clone_size: NA; d_call: TRBD1; j_call: TRBJ1-2
cdr3_nt: TGTGCCAGCAGTGAACGGGACAGTCGGTACAAAAACATTCAGTACTTC; cdr3_aa: CASSERDSRYKNIQYF; v_call: TRBV25-1; clone_size: NA; d_call: TRBD1; j_call: TRBJ2-4
cdr3_nt: TGTGCCAGCAGTGAAGCTTCGGGGGGTCGGGAGCAGTACTTC; cdr3_aa: CASSEASGGREQYF; v_call: TRBV6-1; clone_size: NA; d_call: TRBD2; j_call: TRBJ2-7
cdr3_nt: TGTGCCATCAATGAAGGGGGATCAACTAATGAAAAACTGTTTTTT; cdr3_aa: CAINEGGSTNEKLFF; v_call: TRBV10-3; clone_size: NA; d_call: NA; j_call: TRBJ1-4
cdr3_nt: TGTGCCAGCAGCTCGGGGACTAGCGGGTCAGGGGAGCAGTTCTTC; cdr3_aa: CASSSGTSGSGEQFF; v_call: TRBV7-9; clone_size: NA; d_call: TRBD2; j_call: TRBJ2-1
cdr3_nt: TGTGCCAGCAGCTTAGAGACTAGCTCTCAGGGGACCCAGTACTTC; cdr3_aa: CASSLETSSQGTQYF; v_call: TRBV7-2; clone_size: NA; d_call: TRBD2; j_call: TRBJ2-5
cdr3_nt: TGTGCCAGCAGTTTATCGGGGAGCTCTGGAAACACCATATATTTT; cdr3_aa: CASSLSGSSGNTIYF; v_call: TRBV27; clone_size: NA; d_call: NA; j_call: TRBJ1-3
cdr3_nt: TGTGCCAGCAGTTGGACAGGGGGGAACACCGGGGAGCTGTTTTTT; cdr3_aa: CASSWTGGNTGELFF; v_call: TRBV28; clone_size: NA; d_call: TRBD1; j_call: TRBJ2-2